This entry concerns a single T cell receptor (beta chain). The clone's antigen remains unknown. No base quality information exists; no much larger clone differs at one position. This sample is drawn from a study of Ad26.COV2.S vaccination and SARS-CoV-2 variants (dated by TCRdb to about 2021). In the study overall: Vaccine-arm donors were drawn from COV1001, a multicentre, randomized, double-blind, placebo-controlled phase I-IIa trial of Ad26.COV2.S in healthy adults. Ad26.COV2.S was administered intramuscularly at a dose of 5x10^10 or 1x10^11 viral particles, either as one shot or as two shots given 56 days apart. The specificity and breadth of SARS-CoV-2-reactive T cell receptors after Ad26.COV2.S vaccination were assessed by TCRbeta repertoire sequencing. A total of approximately 30 samples were included in the TCR-sequenced set, comprising 19 Ad26.COV2.S vaccine recipients, 5 placebo recipients and 8 SARS-CoV-2 convalescent individuals. Trial participants were randomized into five groups of five: low-dose or high-dose Ad26.COV2.S given once or twice, or placebo on both occasions. Investigators remained blinded to trial group allocation during experiments and outcome assessment. Study-wide findings and limitations: Spike-specific TCR breadth was higher in Ad26.COV2.S recipients than in placebo recipients (P = 0.0014). The authors noted that the TCR breadth and depth analyses may have underestimated total T cell responses. Non-spike TCR breadth was comparable between vaccine and placebo recipients, consistent with the vaccine containing only spike. The study was not powered to compare responses between vaccine doses or regimens. After vaccination, substantial breadth of spike-specific CD8+ and CD4+ T cell responses was reported.

The CDR3 measures 15 amino acids from cysteine to phenylalanine. The only DNA kept is the CDR3, 45 bases in frame from the first base. Trimming removed 4 bases from V and 6 bases from J; the gene matches leave 11 bases unexplained. Taken from the germline V gene, the CDR1 and CDR2 loops are SGHAT and FQNNGV. This specimen's treatment or condition label, interpreted: 19 received Ad26.COV2.S at low or high dose, single or two shots; roughly five received placebo; per-sample allocation not given. Repertoires of vaccine and placebo recipients were sequenced from samples taken on day 63 after the first injection. Between 29 July and 7 August 2020, Cohort 1b enrolled 25 adults aged 18-55 years at one site in Boston, USA. Ad26.COV2.S consisted of a replication-incompetent adenovirus type 26 vector by which a prefusion-stabilized SARS-CoV-2 spike protein from the original Wuhan strain was expressed. TCRbeta CDR3 regions were sequenced with the immunoSEQ Assay. After extraction, genomic DNA underwent amplification by bias-controlled multiplex PCR, followed by high-throughput sequencing. On the study's bioinformatics: To quantify the absolute abundance of every unique TCRbeta CDR3 region, sequences were collapsed and filtered. Usable DNA was measured by amplifying reference genes present in all nucleated cells, and TCRbeta template counts were normalized to that usable DNA to estimate T cell fraction. Repertoire TCRs were annotated as SARS-CoV-2-specific by exact matching of V gene, CDR3 amino acid sequence and J gene to a known reactive TCR set. MIRA supplied the reference SARS-CoV-2 TCR set, which was filtered for enrichment in COVID-19-positive ImmuneCODE repertoires so that public or cross-reactive TCRs were removed. Based on the MIRA antigens, annotated TCRs were further analysed at the level of specific ORF or position within ORF. Depth was the summed frequency of annotated unique rearrangements, while breadth was defined as annotated unique rearrangements over total unique productive rearrangements. Two-sided Wilcoxon rank-sum tests were used to compare TCR breadth between groups. The source is immuneACCESS, and TCRdb retained only in-frame sequences with V and J called. Part of the clones is not carried over; for the studies checked, unresolved V genes explain less than half of this, and the remainder is unexplained. The V and J calls and clone size come from that table; D and trimming were worked out from the DNA. In this sample the table shows about 350,000 clones, around nine tenths of which occur a single time. The ten largest make up 9.5% to 12% of the sample.

The sequence was collected from a person between 18 and 65 years old who received the Ad26.COV2.S COVID-19 vaccine or a placebo. The receptor chain draws on TRBV11-2 and TRBJ2-7; 8 middle bases align to TRBD1. The material sequenced was peripheral blood, taken in a trial of Ad26.COV2.S vaccine versus placebo. The nucleotides read TGTGCCAGCAGCTCCCGCGTGCCGACAGGGGTCGAGCAGTACTTC. Its product reads: CASSSRVPTGVEQYF. When the CDR3 is completed using the reference TRBV11-2 and TRBJ2-7 genes on either side, the full variable domain is EAGVAQSPRYKIIEKRQSVAFWCNPISGHATLYWYQQILGQGPKLLIQFQNNGVVDDSQLPKDRFSAERLKGVDSTLKIQPAKLEDSAVYLCASSSRVPTGVEQYFGPGTRLTVT.